This TCR beta chain stems from a study of Ad26.COV2.S vaccination and SARS-CoV-2 variants. As for the study in general: Participants got Ad26.COV2.S intramuscularly, once or twice 56 days apart.

Sequencing used immunoSEQ multiplex PCR; TCRdb keeps in-frame clones, though not all of them. This table holds fewer than 800,000 clones, roughly 90% found once. This CDR3 is built from 15 residues. The V gene's germline CDR1 is KGHSH and CDR2 LQKENI. The germline V and J ends were trimmed by 3 bases and 9 bases, with 18 bases remaining between them. The treatment is: approximately 18 received Ad26.COV2.S at low or high dose, single or two shots; 5 received placebo; per-sample allocation not given. Samples analyzed were those drawn on day 63 after the first vaccine or placebo injection. The starting material was peripheral blood, obtained in a trial of Ad26.COV2.S vaccine versus placebo. The J gene is TRBJ1-3, the V gene TRBV18; D is perhaps TRBD1 (5 bases). The TCR comes from a person between 18 and 65 years old who received the Ad26.COV2.S COVID-19 vaccine or a placebo. In DNA form, the CDR3 reads TGTGCCAGCTCACCCTACGGGACCCCGGATTTCACCATATATTTT. It specifies CASSPYGTPDFTIYF.